Presented here are 21 T cell receptor beta chains from one specimen sequenced in a study of blood T cell repertoires in COVID-19. Repertoires were generated with immunoSEQ multiplex PCR, while TCRdb's copy carries only in-frame clones and drops some. The sample shows some 87,000 clones, around 87% of them seen only once. Sequences were obtained from peripheral blood. The receptors derive from a human donor in a cohort sampled during active COVID-19.

This sequence joins TRBV5-1 and TRBJ1-1, with 10 bases fitting TRBD1. Trimming at V came to 6 bases and at J to 0 bases, leaving 8 bases not matched to a gene. Germline CDR1 SGHRS, CDR2 YFSETQ. The CDR3 contains 16 residues. CDR3 amino acids: CASNPTGGLVNTEAFF. CDR3 DNA: TGCGCCAGCAACCCGACAGGGGGCCTGGTGAACACTGAAGCTTTCTTT.

The J gene is TRBJ1-4, the V gene TRBV25-1, with unresolved D. CDR3 length: 14 residues. Germline-derived CDR1 and CDR2 are MGHDK and SYGVNS. V lost 8 bases and J 5 bases, leaving 15 bases between the germline ends. The CDR3 DNA reads as TGTGCCAGCCAAGAAGAGGGCCAGAATGAAAAACTGTTTTTT. Translating it yields CASQEEGQNEKLFF.

The V and J genes are TRBV12-5 and TRBJ1-5, with 7 bases aligning to TRBD1. The CDR3 is 14 residues long. V shed 6 bases and J 2 bases; nucleotides not matched to a gene: 4. Germline CDR1 LGHNT, CDR2 FRNRAP. The CDR3 is CASGQQGRNQPQHF. In DNA, the CDR3 is TGTGCTAGTGGCCAACAGGGGCGCAATCAGCCCCAGCATTTT.

The chain is built from TRBV5-1 and TRBJ2-4, with a tentative D call TRBD1 (5 bases). Germline values: CDR1 SGHRS, CDR2 YFSETQ. The ends were cut back, 0 bases at V and 1 base at J, with 5 bases in the middle. CDR3 length: 14 amino acids. CDR3 in amino acids: CASSLAGAKNIQYF. In DNA, the CDR3 is TGCGCCAGCAGCTTGGCAGGGGCCAAAAACATTCAGTACTTC.

The chain links TRBV6-2 or TRBV6-3 to TRBJ2-1; 7 nucleotides agree with TRBD2. This CDR3 is 14 amino acids long. Trimming cost V 2 bases and J 4 bases; bases outside gene matches: 2. Germline V gene data show CDR1 as MNHEY and CDR2 as SVGEGT. The DNA for the CDR3 is TGTGCCAGCAGTTACGGGGGACTATACAATGAGCAGTTCTTC. Its protein product is CASSYGGLYNEQFF.

This chain joins TRBV12-5 and TRBJ1-5; 9 nucleotides line up with TRBD1. With 0 bases clipped from V and 9 bases from J, the junction kept 9 bases outside the gene matches. CDR3 size: 16 residues. Germline assignment: CDR1 LGHNT and CDR2 FRNRAP. CDR3 region: CASGLVPGQGGGPQHF. The DNA for the CDR3 is TGTGCTAGTGGTTTGGTACCGGGACAGGGCGGTGGGCCCCAGCATTTT.

J is TRBJ1-3 and V is TRBV5-4; D not resolved. Germline loops: CDR1 SGHNT, CDR2 YYREEE (reference sequence). The CDR3 runs to 14 residues. The V gene lost 0 bases and the J gene lost 0 bases, with 4 bases spanning the gap. The CDR3 DNA reads TGTGCCAGCAGCTTGGTCGGCTCTGGAAACACCATATATTTT. Protein sequence: CASSLVGSGNTIYF.

CDR3 amino acids: CSASRRTDEKLFF. In nucleotides, the CDR3 is TGCAGTGCTAGTCGTCGGACAGACGAAAAACTGTTTTTT. The gene calls are TRBV20-1 and TRBJ1-4, with D possibly TRBD1 on 6 matching bases. This CDR3 has 13 amino acids. Trimming took off 3 bases at V and 8 bases at J, with 13 bases between the two ends. Germline V CDR1 and CDR2: DFQATT, SNEGSKA (reference sequence).

The chain couples TRBV10-3 to TRBJ2-7; TRBD1 aligns across 7 bases. Per the germline V gene, CDR1 is ENHRY and CDR2 is SYGVKD. CDR3 length: 15 amino acids. Trimming at V came to 5 bases and at J to 2 bases, leaving 9 bases not matched to a gene. The CDR3 region is CAISSRQGVAYEQYF. The CDR3 nucleotides read TGTGCCATCAGTTCCAGACAGGGCGTAGCCTACGAGCAGTACTTC.

This clone was counted a single time. The CDR3 coding sequence is TGCGCCAGCAGCCCCCCGGACAGGGAGGTTGGGACCCAGTACTTC. Residues: CASSPPDREVGTQYF. The chain has TRBV5-1 and TRBJ2-5, with 8 bases identical to TRBD1. Germline-derived CDR1 and CDR2 are SGHRS and YFSETQ. The CDR3 has 15 amino acids. J was trimmed by 7 bases and V by 4 bases; bases with no gene match: 12.

This sequence joins TRBV10-3 and TRBJ1-1, with D tentatively TRBD1 (5 bases). Germline CDR1 ENHRY, CDR2 SYGVKD. This CDR3 is 14 amino acids long. V was pared by 2 bases and J by 4 bases, with 11 bases between. CDR3 residues: CAISEIGAGTEAFF. For the CDR3, the DNA is TGTGCCATCAGTGAGATAGGGGCTGGCACTGAAGCTTTCTTT.

The chain is built from TRBV4-1 and TRBJ1-2; D perhaps matches TRBD1 (6 bases). The CDR3 has 16 residues. Germline CDR1 MGHRA, CDR2 YSYEKL. Trimming cost V 4 bases and J 4 bases, with 19 bases left between them. CDR3 nucleotides: TGCGCCAGCAGCCTAGGGAGCGGGACATCCTTCTATGGCTACACCTTC. Residues: CASSLGSGTSFYGYTF.

The chain combines TRBV5-1 with TRBJ2-1; 10 bases are a match to TRBD2. Germline CDR1 reads SGHRS; CDR2 reads YFSETQ. J lost 8 bases, V lost 5 bases, and 13 bases had no gene match. This CDR3 has 16 residues. The CDR3 loop reads CASRLLVLAGIDEQFF. CDR3 coding DNA: TGCGCCAGCAGACTCTTGGTACTAGCGGGGATCGATGAGCAGTTCTTC.

This chain connects TRBV7-8 to TRBJ1-5; D is possibly TRBD1 (6 bases). With 4 bases removed from V and 5 bases from J, the gap between germline ends came to 12 bases. The CDR3 length is 14 residues. Germline loops: CDR1 SGHVS, CDR2 FQNEAQ. CDR3: CASSYRTGYQPQHF. For the CDR3, the DNA is TGTGCCAGCAGCTACAGAACAGGGTATCAGCCCCAGCATTTT.

This clone was observed a single time. This chain links TRBV20-1 with TRBJ1-5; D may be TRBD1 (5 bases). V lost 3 bases and J lost 2, with 14 bases in between. This CDR3 contains 15 residues. Germline CDR1 and CDR2: DFQATT and SNEGSKA (reference sequence). The CDR3 protein is CSASLGRGGNQPQHF. The CDR3 DNA sequence: TGCAGTGCTAGTCTTGGACGGGGGGGCAATCAGCCCCAGCATTTT.

The sample holds a few counts of this clone. V gene TRBV6-2 or TRBV6-3 combines with J gene TRBJ1-5, with D perhaps matching TRBD1 (6 bases). The CDR3 extends over 15 amino acids. The germline V gene encodes CDR1 MNHEY and CDR2 SVGEGT. V dropped 2 bases and J dropped 7 bases, with 15 bases sitting between them. This CDR3 reads CASSYRTAEGQPQHF. The DNA of the CDR3 is TGTGCCAGCAGTTACCGGACAGCCGAAGGGCAGCCCCAGCATTTT.

The chain has TRBV5-4 and TRBJ2-3; weak D call: TRBD1 (5 bases). V was trimmed by 4 bases and J by 2 bases, leaving 11 bases between them. The CDR3 loop spans 14 amino acids. Germline V gene sequence: CDR1 SGHNT, CDR2 YYREEE (reference sequence). This CDR3 reads CASSPGRATDTQYF. In DNA, the CDR3 is TGTGCCAGCAGCCCGGGCAGGGCCACAGATACGCAGTATTTT.

This clone was counted a few times. This chain connects TRBV2 to TRBJ1-6; possible D gene TRBD1, 6 bases. CDR3 length: 15 residues. CDR1 is SNHLY and CDR2 is FYNNEI in the germline V gene. Trimming stripped 2 bases from V and 9 bases from J, with 14 bases between. CDR3 in amino acids: CASSERTVFGSPLHF. CDR3 in DNA: TGTGCCAGCAGTGAAAGGACAGTGTTTGGTTCACCCCTCCACTTT.

The table lists this clone with a count of one. This chain connects TRBV3-1 (or the pseudogene TRBV3-2) to TRBJ1-4, with 9 bases that match TRBD1. The CDR3 runs 16 residues. V gave up 4 bases and J gave up 8 bases; unmatched junction bases: 11. CDR1 and CDR2 (germline): LGHDT, YNNKEL (reference sequence). The CDR3 sequence: CASSREGQGRGEKLFF. CDR3 bases: TGTGCCAGCAGCCGGGAAGGACAGGGGCGGGGCGAAAAACTGTTTTTT.

CDR3 DNA sequence: TGTGCCAGCAGGGTGACAGGGAGTATCTCCACTGAAGCTTTCTTT. Encoded protein: CASRVTGSISTEAFF. This sequence joins TRBV2 and TRBJ1-1; TRBD1 matches 7 bases. The ends lost 6 bases at V and 4 bases at J; junction bases unmatched: 11. CDR1 and CDR2 from the germline V gene are SNHLY and FYNNEI. This CDR3 spans 15 amino acids. Full variable domain (missing parts from reference TRBV2 and TRBJ1-1): EPEVTQTPSHQVTQMGQEVILRCVPISNHLYFYWYRQILGQKVEFLVSFYNNEISEKSEIFDDQFSVERPDGSNFTLKIRSTKLEDSAMYFCASRVTGSISTEAFFGQGTRLTVV.

The chain carries TRBV30 and TRBJ2-7; perhaps TRBD1 as D (5 bases). From germline, CDR1 is GTSNPN and CDR2 SVGIG (reference sequence). This CDR3 comprises 15 residues. V was trimmed by 2 bases and J by 6 bases, leaving 20 bases between them. The CDR3 DNA reads as TGTGCCTGGAGTCTCCGCAGGGTAATATCGGGCGAGCAGTACTTC. Its translation is CAWSLRRVISGEQYF. The full variable domain, with the rest looked up from reference TRBV30 and TRBJ2-7, is SQTIHQWPATLVQPVGSPLSLECTVEGTSNPNLYWYRQAAGRGLQLLFYSVGIGQISSEVPQNLSASRPQDRQFILSSKKLLLSDSGFYLCAWSLRRVISGEQYFGPGTRLTVT.